The clone carrying this T cell receptor (beta chain) was picked up a small number of times. The target antigen is unknown. The read ends 3 residues before the CDR3 terminus; that terminus is restored from the germline J gene. Data came from immunoSEQ multiplex PCR; TCRdb stores just in-frame clones and leaves some out. The sample lists approximately 52,000 clones, none appearing once, the ten largest making up about 3.4%. The sample comes from a study of T cell clonality in common variable immunodeficiency. General observations from the study: Shared TCRbeta clones were fewer between CVID subjects than controls.

The CDR3 loop spans 15 amino acids. The germline CDR1 and CDR2 sequences are LNHDA and SQIVND (reference sequence). The sequencing input was peripheral blood mononuclear cells. The gene calls are TRBV19 and TRBJ1-2, with a possible D match to TRBD1 (5 bases). The receptor's source is a person between 18 and 75 years old in good health. The CDR3 DNA, read in part, is TGTGCCAGTAGTATAGATCTCGGAGGGGAAGATGAC. Amino acid sequence: CASSIDLGGEDD. The entire CDR3 protein reads CASSIDLGGEDDYTF.